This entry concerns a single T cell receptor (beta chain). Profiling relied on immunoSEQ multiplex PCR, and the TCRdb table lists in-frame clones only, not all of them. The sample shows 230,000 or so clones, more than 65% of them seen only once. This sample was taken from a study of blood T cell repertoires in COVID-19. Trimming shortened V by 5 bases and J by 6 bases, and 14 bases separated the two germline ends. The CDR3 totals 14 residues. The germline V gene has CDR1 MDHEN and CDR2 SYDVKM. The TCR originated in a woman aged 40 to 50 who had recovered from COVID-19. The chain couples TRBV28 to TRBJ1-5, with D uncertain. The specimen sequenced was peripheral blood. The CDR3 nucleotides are TGTGCCAGCAGTCCGGCCCTAGTCGGTCAGCCCCAGCATTTT. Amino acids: CASSPALVGQPQHF.